This TCR beta chain was sequenced in a study of early T cells in non-severe SARS-CoV-2 infection. V lost 3 bases, J lost 2 bases, and 8 bases lay in between. CDR3 length: 13 amino acids. CDR1 is SGHRS and CDR2 is YFSETQ in the germline V gene. This clonotype was seen ten or more times. Molecules of cDNA were individually given unique molecular identifiers that were attached to them. TCRdb redid the calling of the 5' RACE reads with MiXCR, one entry per CDR3 protein. The repertoire holds tens of thousands of distinct CDR3 sequences, almost 6% seen once, with 7.6% in the top ten. The chain combines TRBV5-1 with TRBJ2-5; tentative D call: TRBD2 (6 bases). Sample: whole blood. The receptor was isolated from an adult who was a healthcare worker with PCR-confirmed SARS-CoV-2 infection or an uninfected control (not recorded which). In DNA form, the CDR3 reads TGCGCCAGCAGCTCGGGACTTCAAGAGACCCAGTACTTC. Its protein product is CASSSGLQETQYF. Using reference TRBV5-1 and TRBJ2-5 for the parts outside the CDR3, the full variable domain is KAGVTQTPRYLIKTRGQQVTLSCSPISGHRSVSWYQQTPGQGLQFLFEYFSETQRNKGNFPGRFSGRQFSNSRSEMNVSTLELGDSALYLCASSSGLQETQYFGPGTRLLVL.